Here is one TCR beta chain with its context. Data came from immunoSEQ multiplex PCR; TCRdb stores just in-frame clones and leaves some out. In the table there are about 46,000 clones, around 91% of which are singletons. This sample was included in a study of OX40 agonist ivuxolimab in advanced cancers. J lost 1 base, V lost 1 base, and 0 bases had no gene match. The CDR3 extends over 15 amino acids. The V gene's germline CDR1 is LGHNA and CDR2 YSLEER. This TCR derives from an adult with an advanced solid tumor such as melanoma, head and neck, liver or kidney cancer. This chain connects TRBV4-3 to TRBJ2-3, with 9 bases matching TRBD1. Specimen: CD4+ or CD8+ T cells sorted from blood, collected in a trial of the OX40 agonist ivuxolimab. The CDR3 loop reads CASSQGTGGTDTQYF. Here the CDR3 DNA reads TGCGCCAGCAGCCAAGGGACAGGGGGCACAGATACGCAGTATTTT.